The source of this TCR beta chain is a study of blood T cell repertoires in COVID-19. Whole-study context: Samples came from the United States, Italy and Spain, spanning acute and convalescent COVID-19. T cells, B-cell-depleted T cells, or PBMCs supplied cDNA or gDNA.

The CDR3 loop spans 16 amino acids. The J segment lost 6 bases and the V segment lost 1 base, leaving 6 bases of the junction unmatched. Germline-derived CDR1 and CDR2 are MNHEY and SVGAGI. As handled by the study authors: The assay estimated nucleated cells by amplifying reference gene primers. Repertoires were generated with immunoSEQ multiplex PCR, while TCRdb's copy carries only in-frame clones and drops some. V and J calls and clone size follow that table, whereas D and trimming were derived from the DNA. The repertoire holds 150,000 or so clones, with around nine tenths as singletons. Sequencing used peripheral blood. V usage is TRBV6-5 and J usage is TRBJ2-1, with 10 bases fitting TRBD2. The sequence came from a man between 60 and 75 years old with COVID-19, enrolled during active disease. CDR3 nucleotide sequence: TGTGCCAGCAGTTACTTCGTAGCGGGGGGCTCCAATGAGCAGTTCTTC. Protein: CASSYFVAGGSNEQFF.